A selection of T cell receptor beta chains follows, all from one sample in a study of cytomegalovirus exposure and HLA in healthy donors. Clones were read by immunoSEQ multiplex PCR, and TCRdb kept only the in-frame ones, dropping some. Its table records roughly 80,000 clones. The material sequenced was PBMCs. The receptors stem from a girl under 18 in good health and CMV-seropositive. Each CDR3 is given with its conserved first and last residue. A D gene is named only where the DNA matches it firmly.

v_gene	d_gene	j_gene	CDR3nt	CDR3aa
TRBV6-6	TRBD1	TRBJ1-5	TGTGCCAGCAGCCCTACCGTGACAGGGGGGAATCAGCCCCAGCATTTT	CASSPTVTGGNQPQHF
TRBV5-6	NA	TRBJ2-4	TGTGCCAGCAGCTTCTCCACGGAAAACATTCAGTACTTC	CASSFSTENIQYF
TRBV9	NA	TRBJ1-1	TGTGCCAGCAGCGAACAGGGTTGGAGCACTGAAGCTTTCTTT	CASSEQGWSTEAFF
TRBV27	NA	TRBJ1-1	TGTGCCAGCAGTTGGGACGGGGGATCGAACACTGAAGCTTTCTTT	CASSWDGGSNTEAFF
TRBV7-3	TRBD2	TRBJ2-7	TGTGCCAGCAGCTTAAGAGGCGGACTAGAAACCTACGAGCAGTACTTC	CASSLRGGLETYEQYF
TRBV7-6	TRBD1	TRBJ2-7	TGTGCCAGCAGCTTAGGCGGTATCGGGACAGATCCCCACGAGCAGTACTTC	CASSLGGIGTDPHEQYF
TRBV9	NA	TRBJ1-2	TGTGCCAGCAGCGTAGAATCAGGGGCCGGCTACACCTTC	CASSVESGAGYTF
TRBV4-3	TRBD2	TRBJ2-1	TGCGCCAGCAGCCAAGTTACGGGGGGGGGTGACAATGAGCAGTTCTTC	CASSQVTGGGDNEQFF
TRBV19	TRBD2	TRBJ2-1	TGTGCCAGGCGACTAGCGGGGTTCAATGAGCAGTTCTTC	CARRLAGFNEQFF
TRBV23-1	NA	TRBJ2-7	TGCGCCAGCCAAGCCCCGAACAGCCCCTACGAGCAGTACTTC	CASQAPNSPYEQYF